Below, 12 T cell receptor beta chains from the same sample are listed, as sequenced in a study of cytomegalovirus exposure and HLA in healthy donors. The PCR contained 60 Vbeta and 13 Jbeta primers. Measured with immunoSEQ multiplex PCR; TCRdb has only the in-frame clones, and not every one. The profile shows about 140,000 clones, around 75% of them singletons. The sequenced sample consisted of PBMCs. These receptors were taken from a man aged 55 to 70 in good health and CMV-seronegative.

This chain uses TRBV30 with TRBJ1-6; TRBD1 matches at 9 bases. The CDR3 is 15 amino acids. Germline V lookup: CDR1 GTSNPN, CDR2 SVGIG (reference sequence). Trimming removed 3 bases from V and 7 bases from J; junction bases left unmatched: 7. The CDR3 is CAWRGTGFGNSPLHF. Written as DNA, the CDR3 is TGTGCCTGGAGAGGGACAGGGTTCGGCAATTCACCCCTCCACTTT.

This chain links TRBV4-1 with TRBJ2-3; 13 bases are shared with TRBD2. With 1 base clipped from V and 5 bases from J, the junction kept 6 bases outside the gene matches. Looked up from germline, CDR1 is MGHRA and CDR2 is YSYEKL. The CDR3 loop spans 17 amino acids. For the CDR3, the DNA is TGCGCCAGCAGCCAAGTACTAGCGGGAGGGCACAAAGATACGCAGTATTTT. This gives the protein CASSQVLAGGHKDTQYF.

This clone was observed a few times. V usage is TRBV5-1 and J usage is TRBJ1-5; a weak D match, TRBD1 (6 bases). Trimming removed 4 bases at V and 7 bases at J, with 12 bases between. Germline values: CDR1 SGHRS, CDR2 YFSETQ. CDR3 length equals 13 residues. In DNA form, the CDR3 reads TGCGCCAGCAGCCCACAGGGTCGGCAGCCCCAGCATTTT. This gives the protein CASSPQGRQPQHF. Supplemented by reference TRBV5-1 and TRBJ1-5, the full variable domain reads KAGVTQTPRYLIKTRGQQVTLSCSPISGHRSVSWYQQTPGQGLQFLFEYFSETQRNKGNFPGRFSGRQFSNSRSEMNVSTLELGDSALYLCASSPQGRQPQHFGDGTRLSIL.

J is TRBJ2-5 and V is TRBV5-6; D might be TRBD2 (5 bases). The germline gives CDR1 SGHDT, CDR2 YYEEEE. Trimming shortened V by 4 bases and J by 1 base, and 11 bases separated the two germline ends. This CDR3 comprises 14 residues. This CDR3 reads CASSRSSGQETQYF. The CDR3 DNA reads TGTGCCAGCAGCCGCTCCAGCGGCCAAGAGACCCAGTACTTC. Full variable domain (remainder filled in from reference TRBV5-6 and TRBJ2-5): DAGVTQSPTHLIKTRGQQVTLRCSPKSGHDTVSWYQQALGQGPQFIFQYYEEEERQRGNFPDRFSGHQFPNYSSELNVNALLLGDSALYLCASSRSSGQETQYFGPGTRLLVL.

The V gene is TRBV7-8, the J gene TRBJ1-4, with D perhaps TRBD1 (6 bases). This CDR3 contains 16 residues. Germline loops: CDR1 SGHVS, CDR2 FQNEAQ. The V gene lost 4 bases and the J gene lost 3 bases, with 15 bases spanning the gap. Here the CDR3 DNA reads TGTGCCAGCAGCTCCGCTTCGACAGGACCTAATGAAAAACTGTTTTTT. It yields the protein CASSSASTGPNEKLFF.

This chain connects TRBV5-1 to TRBJ2-5; 7 bases agree with TRBD2. The CDR3 sequence is 14 residues long. The J segment lost 3 bases and the V segment lost 6 bases, leaving 8 bases of the junction unmatched. From germline, CDR1 is SGHRS and CDR2 YFSETQ. This chain's CDR3 is CASNTFAGEETQYF. The DNA of the CDR3 is TGCGCCAGCAACACTTTCGCGGGAGAAGAGACCCAGTACTTC.

This clone has more than one count but fewer than ten. The chain has TRBV10-3 and TRBJ1-1; TRBD1 matches 7 bases. CDR3 length equals 12 residues. The V and J ends lost 6 bases and 5 bases, in that order; junction bases with no gene match: 3. The germline CDR1 and CDR2 sequences are ENHRY and SYGVKD. CDR3 nucleotides: TGTGCCATCAGCAGGGGGAGGACTGAAGCTTTCTTT. Its translation: CAISRGRTEAFF.

This clone was found once. The J gene is TRBJ1-1, the V gene TRBV28; possibly TRBD1 for D (5 bases). V lost 9 bases, J lost 1 base, and 21 bases lay in between. The germline gives CDR1 MDHEN, CDR2 SYDVKM. The CDR3 is made up of 16 amino acids. This chain's CDR3 is CASPARGKEGNTEAFF. The CDR3 DNA sequence: TGTGCCAGTCCGGCTCGGGGGAAAGAGGGGAACACTGAAGCTTTCTTT. The whole variable domain, remainder taken from reference TRBV28 and TRBJ1-1, is DVKVTQSSRYLVKRTGEKVFLECVQDMDHENMFWYRQDPGLGLRLIYFSYDVKMKEKGDIPEGYSVSREKKERFSLILESASTNQTSMYLCASPARGKEGNTEAFFGQGTRLTVV.

The genes are TRBV2 and TRBJ1-3; 9 nucleotides align to TRBD1. Unmatched junction bases numbered 6, after V lost 6 bases and J lost 3 bases. Germline values: CDR1 SNHLY, CDR2 FYNNEI. The CDR3 extends over 15 amino acids. The CDR3 DNA is TGTGCCAGCAGGTTGGGACAGGGTTATGGAAACACCATATATTTT. Translating it yields CASRLGQGYGNTIYF.

The V and J genes are TRBV5-4 and TRBJ2-3; possible D gene TRBD2, 5 bases. V lost 3 bases and J 1 base, leaving 9 bases between the germline ends. This CDR3 region has 14 residues. Germline V gene lookup returns CDR1 SGHNT and CDR2 YYREEE (reference sequence). The CDR3 is CASSSPGGTDTQYF. The CDR3 nucleotides read TGTGCCAGCAGCTCCCCCGGGGGCACAGATACGCAGTATTTT.

The chain recombines TRBV12-5 with TRBJ2-5; 8 bases line up with TRBD1. CDR1 and CDR2 (germline): LGHNT, FRNRAP. V was clipped by 1 base and J by 4 bases; unmatched bases: 5. The CDR3 totals 15 residues. CDR3 protein: CASGLGRGLGETQYF. The CDR3 coding sequence is TGTGCTAGTGGTTTGGGCAGGGGGCTAGGAGAGACCCAGTACTTC.

The chain combines TRBV5-1 with TRBJ1-2; no clear D gene. The length of the CDR3 is 13 residues. V was trimmed by 6 bases and J by 5 bases, leaving 14 bases between them. Germline V gene sequence: CDR1 SGHRS, CDR2 YFSETQ. CDR3 protein: CASTLDLAYGYTF. In DNA form, the CDR3 reads TGCGCCAGCACACTCGACTTGGCATATGGCTACACCTTC.